This T cell receptor (beta chain) was recorded in a study of T cells after yellow fever vaccination (dated by TCRdb to about 2019). Some background on the complete study: The SMART-Seq v4 Ultra Low Input RNA kit was used to prepare libraries from fractions with low cell numbers. Bulk TCR alpha and beta repertoires were sequenced longitudinally to track T-cell clones before and after primary and booster YFV17D yellow fever vaccination. Two healthy male donors made up the cohort, one aged 18 to 29 years and the other aged 30 to 40 years. Blood was collected at multiple timepoints before and after primary and secondary immunization, and bulk PBMC replicates and cell subsets were isolated.

Data came from an Illumina NovaSeq 6000. Synthesis of TCR cDNA relied on 5'RACE template switching, a step that introduced a universal primer site along with unique molecular identifiers. Priming for cDNA synthesis came from both the TCR alpha and TCR beta constant segments. Two PCR steps were used to amplify libraries, with sample barcodes and sequencing adapters being added in the second step. Sequencing of the libraries was done on either Illumina HiSeq 2500 (2x100 bp) or NovaSeq (2x150 bp). The source study handled its data this way. Reads were demultiplexed and collapsed into UMI consensus sequences with MIGEC, and V(D)J alignment was performed with MiXCR. Vaccine-responding clonotypes were identified with edgeR using replicate PBMC samples, with FDR below 0.01 and a log2 fold change above 5 up to day 15 being required. Each bulk clonotype received a CD4 or CD8 identity based on whether the sequenced CD4 or CD8 repertoire contained that clonotype at higher abundance. TCRdb reprocessed the public reads (quality trimming at Q25 with fastp, clone calling with MiXCR) and kept in-frame beta chains. Entries are consolidated by CDR3 protein sequence, retaining the most common genes and DNA. TCRdb assigned the V and J calls; the authors' analysis was not used. The table for this sample lists 400,000 or so distinct CDR3 sequences; roughly a sixth of them were counted only once. The top ten clones comprise over 15% of the sample.

General study outcomes and caveats: A small share of clonotypes occurred in both CD4 and CD8 compartments, likely arising from convergent recombination. Computational filtering was needed because FACS-sorted repertoires could contain abundant contaminating clonotypes from the bulk population. Only two donors were included in the study, so the extent to which the findings can be generalized is limited. Compared with the primary T-cell response, the secondary T-cell response was weaker but faster, peaking on day 5 rather than day 15. After the booster, most clones that had expanded after primary vaccination were detected again (around 95% of CD4 and more than 85% of CD8), suggesting broad maintenance of memory.

The cysteine opens and the phenylalanine closes a CDR3 of 12 amino acids. Left in the record is the CDR3 DNA by itself, 36 bases read in frame from the first base. V and J lose 7 bases and 7 bases, and a span of 11 bases separates them. Note on this clonotype: The antigen it recognizes is unknown. Base qualities are not provided; no much larger clone lies one nucleotide away.

What this sample's treatment or condition label stands for: live attenuated yellow fever vaccine strain. At each blood-draw timepoint, two biological replicates of bulk PBMCs were obtained. PBMCs were isolated from peripheral blood using a standard Ficoll-Paque protocol. TriZol was used to extract RNA from bulk PBMCs, CD4 and CD8 fractions, and dextramer-positive and dextramer-negative fractions. Sequencing was performed on PBMCs, taken before the yellow fever booster vaccination. The V and J segments used are TRBV12-3 or TRBV12-4 and TRBJ2-1, with TRBD2 perhaps the D gene, on 5 matching bases. This clonotype was obtained from a man younger than 35 who received the YFV17D yellow fever vaccine. The CDR3 region reads CASNPRGNEQFF. The base sequence is TGTGCCAGCAACCCTCGGGGTAATGAGCAGTTCTTC.